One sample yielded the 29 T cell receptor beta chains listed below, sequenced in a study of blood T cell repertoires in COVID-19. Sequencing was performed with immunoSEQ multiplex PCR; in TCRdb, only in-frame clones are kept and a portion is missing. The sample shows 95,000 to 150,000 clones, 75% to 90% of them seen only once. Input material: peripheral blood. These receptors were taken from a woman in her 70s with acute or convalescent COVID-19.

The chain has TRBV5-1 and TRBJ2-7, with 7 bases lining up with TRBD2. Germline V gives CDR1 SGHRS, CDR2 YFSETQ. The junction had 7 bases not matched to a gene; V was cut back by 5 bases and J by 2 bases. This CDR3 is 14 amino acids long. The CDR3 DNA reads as TGCGCCAGCAGGGGAGGGCAGGCCCCCTACGAGCAGTACTTC. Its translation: CASRGGQAPYEQYF. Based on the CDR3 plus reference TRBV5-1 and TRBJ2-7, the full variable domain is KAGVTQTPRYLIKTRGQQVTLSCSPISGHRSVSWYQQTPGQGLQFLFEYFSETQRNKGNFPGRFSGRQFSNSRSEMNVSTLELGDSALYLCASRGGQAPYEQYFGPGTRLTVT.

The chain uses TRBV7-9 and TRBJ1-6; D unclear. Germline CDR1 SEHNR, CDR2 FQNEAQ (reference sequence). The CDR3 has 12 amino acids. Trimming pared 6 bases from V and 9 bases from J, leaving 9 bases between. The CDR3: CASSSHISPLHF. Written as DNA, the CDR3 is TGTGCCAGCAGTTCCCACATTTCACCCCTCCACTTT.

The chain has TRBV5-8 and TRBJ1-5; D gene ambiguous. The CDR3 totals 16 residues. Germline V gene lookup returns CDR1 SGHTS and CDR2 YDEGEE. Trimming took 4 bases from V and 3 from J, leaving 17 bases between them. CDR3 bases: TGTGCCAGCAGCATAGAGACTGACTACCACAATCAGCCCCAGCATTTT. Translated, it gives CASSIETDYHNQPQHF.

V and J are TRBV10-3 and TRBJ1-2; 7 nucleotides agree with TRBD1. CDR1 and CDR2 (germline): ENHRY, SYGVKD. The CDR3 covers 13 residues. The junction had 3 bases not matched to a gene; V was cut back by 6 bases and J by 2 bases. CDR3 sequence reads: CAIRGQDNYGYTF. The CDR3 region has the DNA TGTGCCATCAGAGGACAGGACAACTATGGCTACACCTTC.

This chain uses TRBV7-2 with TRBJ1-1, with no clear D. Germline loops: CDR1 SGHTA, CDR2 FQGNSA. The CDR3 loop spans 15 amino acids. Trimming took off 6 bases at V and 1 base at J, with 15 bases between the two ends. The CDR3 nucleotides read TGTGCCAGCAGTTCCGAACCGGGATGGAACACTGAAGCTTTCTTT. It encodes CASSSEPGWNTEAFF.

The CDR3: CATSRGQGNRETQYF. The CDR3 bases are TGTGCCACCAGCAGGGGACAGGGGAACCGAGAGACCCAGTACTTC. This sequence joins TRBV15 and TRBJ2-5, with 10 bases fitting TRBD1. Germline values: CDR1 LNHNV, CDR2 YYDKDF (reference sequence). This CDR3 is 15 amino acids long. Germline trimming cut 3 bases from V and 4 bases from J; bases unmatched to any gene: 5.

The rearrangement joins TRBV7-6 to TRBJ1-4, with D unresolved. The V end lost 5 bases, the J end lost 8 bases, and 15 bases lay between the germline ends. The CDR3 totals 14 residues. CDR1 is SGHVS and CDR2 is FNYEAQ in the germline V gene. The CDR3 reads CASSRPGVGEKLFF. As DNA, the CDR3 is TGTGCCAGCAGCCGTCCCGGGGTGGGGGAAAAACTGTTTTTT. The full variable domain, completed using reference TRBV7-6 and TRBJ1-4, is GAGVSQSPRYKVTKRGQDVALRCDPISGHVSLYWYRQALGQGPEFLTYFNYEAQQDKSGLPNDRFSAERPEGSISTLTIQRTEQRDSAMYRCASSRPGVGEKLFFGSGTQLSVL.

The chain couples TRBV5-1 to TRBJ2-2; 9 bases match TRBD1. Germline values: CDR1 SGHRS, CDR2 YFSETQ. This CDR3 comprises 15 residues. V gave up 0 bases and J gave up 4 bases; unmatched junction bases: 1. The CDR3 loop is CASSLETGGTGELFF. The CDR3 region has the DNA TGCGCCAGCAGCTTGGAGACAGGGGGCACCGGGGAGCTGTTTTTT.

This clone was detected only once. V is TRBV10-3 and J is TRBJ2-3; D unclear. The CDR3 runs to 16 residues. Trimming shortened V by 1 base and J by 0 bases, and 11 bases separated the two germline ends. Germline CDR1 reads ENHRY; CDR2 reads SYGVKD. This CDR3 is CAISELASSSTDTQYF. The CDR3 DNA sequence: TGTGCCATCAGTGAGTTGGCAAGTTCTAGCACAGATACGCAGTATTTT.

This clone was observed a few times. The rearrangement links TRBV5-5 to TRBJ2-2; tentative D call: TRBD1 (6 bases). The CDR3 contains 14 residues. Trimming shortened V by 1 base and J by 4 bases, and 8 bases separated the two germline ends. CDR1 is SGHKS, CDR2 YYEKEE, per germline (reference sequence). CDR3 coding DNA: TGTGCCAGCAGCTTGACAGGGTTCACCGGGGAGCTGTTTTTT. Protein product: CASSLTGFTGELFF.

CDR3 in amino acids: CASSLRRASSTDTQYF. CDR3 nucleotide sequence: TGTGCCAGCAGCTTAAGGCGGGCGTCCAGCACAGATACGCAGTATTTT. The chain joins TRBV5-6 to TRBJ2-3; weak D call: TRBD2 (5 bases). The germline V gene has CDR1 SGHDT and CDR2 YYEEEE. CDR3 length equals 16 residues. Trimming pared 2 bases from V and 0 bases from J, leaving 13 bases between.

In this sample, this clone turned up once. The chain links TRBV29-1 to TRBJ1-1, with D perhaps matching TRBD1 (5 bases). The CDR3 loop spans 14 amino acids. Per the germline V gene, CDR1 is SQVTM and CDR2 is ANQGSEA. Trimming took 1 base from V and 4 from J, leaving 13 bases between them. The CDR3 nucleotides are TGCAGCGTTGAAGTGCAGGGCCGGCGCACTGAAGCTTTCTTT. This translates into CSVEVQGRRTEAFF. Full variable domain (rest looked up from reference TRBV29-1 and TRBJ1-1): SAVISQKPSRDICQRGTSLTIQCQVDSQVTMMFWYRQQPGQSLTLIATANQGSEATYESGFVIDKFPISRPNLTFSTLTVSNMSPEDSSIYLCSVEVQGRRTEAFFGQGTRLTVV.

CDR3 loop: CASSRLSGGAGDTQYF. DNA of the CDR3: TGTGCCAGCAGTCGACTTAGCGGGGGGGCAGGAGATACGCAGTATTTT. V is TRBV28 and J is TRBJ2-3; 11 nucleotides agree with TRBD2. V was pared by 5 bases and J by 5 bases, with 9 bases of the junction left unmatched. The CDR3 loop spans 16 amino acids. Germline lookup yields CDR1 MDHEN and CDR2 SYDVKM. The whole variable domain, filled in from reference TRBV28 and TRBJ2-3, reads DVKVTQSSRYLVKRTGEKVFLECVQDMDHENMFWYRQDPGLGLRLIYFSYDVKMKEKGDIPEGYSVSREKKERFSLILESASTNQTSMYLCASSRLSGGAGDTQYFGPGTRLTVL.

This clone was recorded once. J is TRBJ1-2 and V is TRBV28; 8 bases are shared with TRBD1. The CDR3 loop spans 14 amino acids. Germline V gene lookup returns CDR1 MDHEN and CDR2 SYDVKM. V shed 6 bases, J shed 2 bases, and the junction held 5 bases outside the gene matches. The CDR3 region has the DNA TGTGCCAGCAGATTCGGGACAGGCAACTATGGCTACACCTTC. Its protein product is CASRFGTGNYGYTF.

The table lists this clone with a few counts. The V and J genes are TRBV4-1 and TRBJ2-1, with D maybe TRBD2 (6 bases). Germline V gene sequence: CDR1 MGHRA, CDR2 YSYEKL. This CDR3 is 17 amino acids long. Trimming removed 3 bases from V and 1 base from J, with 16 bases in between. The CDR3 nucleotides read TGCGCCAGCAGCCATATGGGGACCGGAGGGTCCTACAATGAGCAGTTCTTC. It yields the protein CASSHMGTGGSYNEQFF.

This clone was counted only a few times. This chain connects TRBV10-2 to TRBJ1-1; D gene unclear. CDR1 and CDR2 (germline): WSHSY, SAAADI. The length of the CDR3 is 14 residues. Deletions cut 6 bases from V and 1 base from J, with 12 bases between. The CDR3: CASRLGRENTEAFF. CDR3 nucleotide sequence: TGCGCCAGCAGGTTGGGGAGGGAGAACACTGAAGCTTTCTTT.

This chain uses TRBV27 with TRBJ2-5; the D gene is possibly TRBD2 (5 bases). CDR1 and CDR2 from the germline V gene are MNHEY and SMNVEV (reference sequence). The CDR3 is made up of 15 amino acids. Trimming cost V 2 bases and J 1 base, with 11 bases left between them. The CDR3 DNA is TGTGCCAGCAGTTTACGCCGGAGGAGCCAAGAGACCCAGTACTTC. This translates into CASSLRRRSQETQYF.

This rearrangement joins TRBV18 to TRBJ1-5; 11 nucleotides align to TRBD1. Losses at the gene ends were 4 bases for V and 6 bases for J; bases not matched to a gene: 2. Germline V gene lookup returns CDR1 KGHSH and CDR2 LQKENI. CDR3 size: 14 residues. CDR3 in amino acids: CASSLGQGAQPQHF. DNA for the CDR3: TGTGCCAGCTCACTCGGACAGGGGGCTCAGCCCCAGCATTTT.

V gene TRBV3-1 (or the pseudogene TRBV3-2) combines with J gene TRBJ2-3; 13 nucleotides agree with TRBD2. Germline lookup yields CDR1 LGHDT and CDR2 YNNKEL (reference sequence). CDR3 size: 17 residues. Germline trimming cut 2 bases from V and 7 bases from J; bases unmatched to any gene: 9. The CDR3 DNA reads TGTGCCAGCAGCCAAACTAGCGGGGGGGCTATGAGATATACGCAGTATTTT. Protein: CASSQTSGGAMRYTQYF.

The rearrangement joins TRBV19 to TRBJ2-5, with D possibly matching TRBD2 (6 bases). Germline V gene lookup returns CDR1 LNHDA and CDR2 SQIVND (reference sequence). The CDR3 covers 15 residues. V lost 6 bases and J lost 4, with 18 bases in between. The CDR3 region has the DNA TGTGCCAGTAGAAATGGGAGACTAGGGCCAGAGACCCAGTACTTC. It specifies CASRNGRLGPETQYF.

The DNA of the CDR3 is TGTGCCAGCAGCTTAACCGCACTTCGCTCTGGGGCCAACGTCCTGACTTTC. It codes for CASSLTALRSGANVLTF. The chain joins TRBV7-3 to TRBJ2-6, with no clear D. This CDR3 region has 17 residues. Germline V CDR1 and CDR2: SGHTA, FQGTGA. V lost 0 bases to trimming and J lost 0 bases, with 9 bases between them.

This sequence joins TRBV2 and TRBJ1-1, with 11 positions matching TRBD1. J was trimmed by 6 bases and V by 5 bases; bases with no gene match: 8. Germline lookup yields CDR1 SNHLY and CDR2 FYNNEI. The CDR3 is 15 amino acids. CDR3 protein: CASSRGGQGAAEAFF. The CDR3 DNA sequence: TGTGCCAGCAGTAGAGGAGGACAGGGGGCTGCTGAAGCTTTCTTT.

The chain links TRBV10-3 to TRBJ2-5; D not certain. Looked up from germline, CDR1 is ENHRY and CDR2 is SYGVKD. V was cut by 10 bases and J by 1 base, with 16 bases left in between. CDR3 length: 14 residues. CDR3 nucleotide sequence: TGTGCCACCTGGTCGGCGGAGACCCAAGAGACCCAGTACTTC. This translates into CATWSAETQETQYF.

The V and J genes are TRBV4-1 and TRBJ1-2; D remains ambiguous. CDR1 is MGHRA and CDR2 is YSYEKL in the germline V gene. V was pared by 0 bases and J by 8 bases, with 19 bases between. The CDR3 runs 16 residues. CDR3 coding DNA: TGCGCCAGCAGCCAAGATTCTACTTGGGCAGCGGAAGGCTACACCTTC. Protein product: CASSQDSTWAAEGYTF.

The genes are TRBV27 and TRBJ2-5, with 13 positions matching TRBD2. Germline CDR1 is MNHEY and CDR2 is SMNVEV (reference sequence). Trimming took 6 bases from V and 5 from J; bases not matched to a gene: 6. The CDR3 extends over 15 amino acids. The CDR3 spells CASRTTSGGAETQYF. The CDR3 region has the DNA TGTGCCAGCAGGACAACTAGCGGGGGGGCGGAGACCCAGTACTTC.

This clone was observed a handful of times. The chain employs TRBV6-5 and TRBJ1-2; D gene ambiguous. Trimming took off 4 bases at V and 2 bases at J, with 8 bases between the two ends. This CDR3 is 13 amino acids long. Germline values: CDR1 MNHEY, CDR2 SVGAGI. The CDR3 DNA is TGTGCCAGCAGTTTAGAGCGAAACTATGGCTACACCTTC. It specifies CASSLERNYGYTF.

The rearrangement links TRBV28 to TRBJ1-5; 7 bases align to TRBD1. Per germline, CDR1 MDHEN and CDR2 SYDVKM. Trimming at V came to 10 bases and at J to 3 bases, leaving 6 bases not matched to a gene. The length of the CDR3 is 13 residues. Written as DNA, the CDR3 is TGTGCCACCACGGGACAGAACAATCAGCCCCAGCATTTT. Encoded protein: CATTGQNNQPQHF.

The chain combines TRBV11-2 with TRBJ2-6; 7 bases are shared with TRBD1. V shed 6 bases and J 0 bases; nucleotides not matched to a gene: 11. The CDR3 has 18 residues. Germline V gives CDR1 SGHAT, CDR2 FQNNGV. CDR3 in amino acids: CASRPDPGQRSGANVLTF. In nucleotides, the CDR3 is TGTGCCAGCAGACCCGACCCGGGACAGCGCTCTGGGGCCAACGTCCTGACTTTC.

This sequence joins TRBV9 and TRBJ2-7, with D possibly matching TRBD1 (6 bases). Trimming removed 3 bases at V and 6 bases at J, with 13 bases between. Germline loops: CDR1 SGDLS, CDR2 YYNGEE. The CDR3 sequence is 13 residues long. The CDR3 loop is CASSGPGVSEQYF. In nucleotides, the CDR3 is TGTGCCAGCAGCGGACCAGGGGTTTCCGAGCAGTACTTC.